This T cell receptor (beta chain) comes out of a study of cytomegalovirus exposure and HLA in healthy donors. For the study at large: Both the roughly 120 validation repertoires and the approximately 670 first-cohort repertoires used the same platform, as reported by a later analysis.

Remarks on this clone: Its antigen remains unknown.

V dropped 5 bases and J dropped 7 bases, with 14 bases sitting between them. This CDR3 is 12 amino acids long. CDR1 and CDR2 (germline): SQVTM, ANQGSEA. Study-wide findings and caveats: 150 to 200 TCR beta chains were listed as cytomegalovirus-associated. Generally TCR sequences proved uncommon, though certain public TCRs appeared in numerous donors. According to a later analysis, TCR clusters from the first cohort tended to co-occur in the 120 or so validation repertoires.

Measured with immunoSEQ multiplex PCR; TCRdb has only the in-frame clones, and not every one. This sample has 150,000 to 200,000 clones, with around 96% found just once. V and J are TRBV29-1 and TRBJ1-2; D call uncertain. The TCR originated in a woman aged 18-29 years in good health and CMV-seronegative. The sequenced sample consisted of PBMCs. The CDR3 nucleotides read TGCAGCGTTCTGCCCCCCTCGGGTGGCTACACCTTC. It yields the protein CSVLPPSGGYTF.